The 24 T cell receptor beta chains below all came from one sample that was sequenced in a study of OX40 agonist ivuxolimab in advanced cancers. Profiling relied on immunoSEQ multiplex PCR, and the TCRdb table lists in-frame clones only, not all of them. The sample yields 40,000 to 55,000 clones, approximately 87% seen once. The sequenced sample was CD4+ or CD8+ T cells sorted from blood, obtained in a trial of the OX40 agonist ivuxolimab. The receptors here all came from an adult with an advanced solid tumor such as melanoma, head and neck, liver or kidney cancer.

This clone was observed once. The chain employs TRBV10-3 and TRBJ2-7, with TRBD2 matching over 12 bases. Per germline, CDR1 ENHRY and CDR2 SYGVKD. The CDR3 contains 13 residues. The trim removed 6 bases at V and 5 bases at J, leaving 2 bases unmatched. The CDR3 reads CAISRTSGDEQYF. Written as DNA, the CDR3 is TGTGCCATCAGCCGGACTAGCGGGGACGAGCAGTACTTC.

The J gene is TRBJ1-5, the V gene TRBV27; 7 bases map to TRBD1. CDR1 MNHEY and CDR2 SMNVEV come from the germline V gene (reference sequence). There are 14 residues in the CDR3. V was pared by 5 bases and J by 2 bases, with 3 bases of the junction left unmatched. The chain's CDR3 is CASSGTGGNQPQHF. As DNA, the CDR3 is TGTGCCAGCAGTGGAACAGGGGGCAATCAGCCCCAGCATTTT.

J is TRBJ1-1 and V is TRBV19, with D tentatively TRBD1 (6 bases). Germline V lookup: CDR1 LNHDA, CDR2 SQIVND (reference sequence). The CDR3 extends over 12 amino acids. V lost 10 bases to trimming and J lost 3 bases, with 12 bases between them. As DNA, the CDR3 is TGTGCCACCACTGGACAGTACACTGAAGCTTTCTTT. Translated: CATTGQYTEAFF. Variable domain in full (rest from reference TRBV19 and TRBJ1-1): DGGITQSPKYLFRKEGQNVTLSCEQNLNHDAMYWYRQDPGQGLRLIYYSQIVNDFQKGDIAEGYSVSREKKESFPLTVTSAQKNPTAFYLCATTGQYTEAFFGQGTRLTVV.

The genes are TRBV5-4 and TRBJ2-1, with 7 bases aligning to TRBD2. This CDR3 has 15 amino acids. Germline trimming cut 1 base from V and 0 bases from J; bases unmatched to any gene: 1. The germline CDR1 and CDR2 sequences are SGHNT and YYREEE (reference sequence). Here the CDR3 reads CASSLPSGSYNEQFF. The DNA of the CDR3 is TGTGCCAGCAGCTTGCCTAGCGGCTCCTACAATGAGCAGTTCTTC.

The chain has TRBV10-2 and TRBJ2-5; TRBD1 matches at 8 bases. Germline V gives CDR1 WSHSY, CDR2 SAAADI. Unmatched junction bases numbered 5, after V lost 3 bases and J lost 5 bases. The CDR3 consists of 14 residues. This chain's CDR3 is CASSEQGVLETQYF. DNA for the CDR3: TGCGCCAGCAGTGAACAGGGGGTACTGGAGACCCAGTACTTC.

The rearrangement links TRBV5-4 to TRBJ2-1; the D is unclear. The CDR3 runs 16 residues. Trimming cost V 0 bases and J 0 bases, with 10 bases left between them. Germline loops: CDR1 SGHNT, CDR2 YYREEE (reference sequence). CDR3 loop: CASSLEGPYSYNEQFF. Written as DNA, the CDR3 is TGTGCCAGCAGCTTGGAAGGACCCTACTCCTACAATGAGCAGTTCTTC.

The chain combines TRBV2 with TRBJ2-2; D is perhaps TRBD2 (5 bases). Trimming removed 4 bases at V and 4 bases at J, with 16 bases between. CDR3 length: 16 residues. CDR1 is SNHLY, CDR2 FYNNEI, per germline. Here the CDR3 reads CASSVKRVYATGELFF. CDR3 bases: TGTGCCAGCAGTGTAAAGAGGGTGTACGCCACCGGGGAGCTGTTTTTT.

The chain combines TRBV19 with TRBJ2-3; the D gene is possibly TRBD2 (6 bases). V was shortened by 5 bases and J by 2 bases, with 17 bases between the two germline ends. Looked up from germline, CDR1 is LNHDA and CDR2 is SQIVND (reference sequence). The CDR3 totals 16 residues. CDR3 nucleotides: TGTGCCAGTAGTCTTGCGGGGAAGGGAGCCACAGATACGCAGTATTTT. It specifies CASSLAGKGATDTQYF.

V is TRBV19 and J is TRBJ1-6; TRBD1 matches 7 bases. Germline CDR1 is LNHDA and CDR2 is SQIVND (reference sequence). The CDR3 sequence is 13 residues long. V was pared by 6 bases and J by 6 bases, with 2 bases of the junction left unmatched. This CDR3 reads CASRTGSNSPLHF. In DNA form, the CDR3 reads TGTGCCAGTAGGACAGGGAGTAATTCACCCCTCCACTTT.

The chain links TRBV7-6 to TRBJ2-3, with 9 bases identical to TRBD2. The V segment lost 3 bases and the J segment 2 bases; nucleotides outside the gene matches: 6. The CDR3 covers 16 residues. CDR1 is SGHVS and CDR2 is FNYEAQ in the germline V gene. The CDR3 DNA follows: TGTGCCAGCAGCTTTGCGGGGGGGGGAAACACAGATACGCAGTATTTT. Its translation: CASSFAGGGNTDTQYF.

By share, this clone ranks as medium-sized (0.01 to 0.1%). The genes are TRBV9 and TRBJ1-4; D is ambiguous. The CDR3 loop spans 14 amino acids. From germline, CDR1 is SGDLS and CDR2 YYNGEE. Trimming cost V 4 bases and J 3 bases, with 10 bases left between them. CDR3 in amino acids: CASSNDRSNEKLFF. CDR3 nucleotide sequence: TGTGCCAGCAGCAACGATAGGTCTAATGAAAAACTGTTTTTT.

The chain is built from TRBV6-5 and TRBJ2-5; no firm D call. Trimming stripped 2 bases from V and 5 bases from J, with 9 bases between. The CDR3 is 13 amino acids. Germline lookup yields CDR1 MNHEY and CDR2 SVGAGI. The CDR3: CASSYGMGETQYF. In DNA form, the CDR3 reads TGTGCCAGCAGTTACGGAATGGGGGAGACCCAGTACTTC.

In nucleotides, the CDR3 is TGCGCCAGCCCCCTTTTGAGGGATCTCGGTAAAGAGACCCAGTACTTC. It specifies CASPLLRDLGKETQYF. The J gene is TRBJ2-5, the V gene TRBV10-1; D may be TRBD2 (5 bases). Germline CDR1 WNHNN, CDR2 SYGVQD (reference sequence). CDR3 size: 16 residues. V lost 8 bases and J 3 bases, leaving 22 bases between the germline ends.

The CDR3 sequence is CAWSHPESPLHF. As DNA, the CDR3 is TGTGCCTGGAGTCACCCTGAGTCTCCCCTCCACTTT. The chain combines TRBV30 with TRBJ1-6; no reliable D call. The germline CDR1 and CDR2 sequences are GTSNPN and SVGIG (reference sequence). The CDR3 is 12 amino acids. V was cut by 2 bases and J by 13 bases, with 12 bases left in between.

The chain links TRBV9 to TRBJ2-5; D ambiguous. Germline-derived CDR1 and CDR2 are SGDLS and YYNGEE. Trimming removed 2 bases from V and 4 bases from J, with 15 bases in between. There are 15 residues in the CDR3. Written as DNA, the CDR3 is TGTGCCAGCAGCGTTTCGGACGGGTGGGCAGAGACCCAGTACTTC. Protein product: CASSVSDGWAETQYF.

The V gene is TRBV29-1, the J gene TRBJ2-7; D is perhaps TRBD2 (7 bases). This CDR3 is built from 12 residues. Germline lookup yields CDR1 SQVTM and CDR2 ANQGSEA. With 4 bases removed from V and 4 bases from J, the gap between germline ends came to 11 bases. The CDR3 nucleotides read TGCAGCGTTGGGGGGGGCGCTTACGAGCAGTACTTC. Translating it yields CSVGGGAYEQYF.

Notes on this clone: This CDR3 is also generated by other DNA sequences in the sample. This chain joins TRBV27 and TRBJ1-2, with 7 positions matching TRBD1. The CDR3 is 15 residues long. J was trimmed by 4 bases and V by 8 bases; bases with no gene match: 13. Germline CDR1 MNHEY, CDR2 SMNVEV (reference sequence). This chain's CDR3 is CASGTVTGRFYGYTF. DNA for the CDR3: TGTGCCAGCGGAACCGTGACAGGGAGGTTCTATGGCTACACCTTC.

The chain uses TRBV25-1 and TRBJ1-6; no clear D gene. The length of the CDR3 is 16 residues. Germline V gene data show CDR1 as MGHDK and CDR2 as SYGVNS. Trimming took off 5 bases at V and 5 bases at J, with 16 bases between the two ends. CDR3 sequence: CASSPGTFFDNSPLHF. CDR3 sequence (DNA): TGTGCCAGCAGTCCAGGCACGTTCTTCGATAATTCACCCCTCCACTTT.

The V and J genes are TRBV5-1 and TRBJ1-1; 9 bases line up with TRBD1. The CDR3 loop spans 14 amino acids. The ends lost 4 bases at V and 5 bases at J; junction bases unmatched: 6. CDR1 and CDR2 (germline): SGHRS, YFSETQ. The CDR3 loop is CASSPDRGGTEAFF. The CDR3 DNA reads as TGCGCCAGCAGCCCGGACAGGGGTGGAACTGAAGCTTTCTTT.

The J gene is TRBJ1-2, the V gene TRBV5-4; no firm D call. Germline V lookup: CDR1 SGHNT, CDR2 YYREEE (reference sequence). Between the trimmed V and J ends, which lost 1 base and 1 base, there was a span of 14 bases. This CDR3 comprises 16 residues. The DNA of the CDR3 is TGTGCCAGCAGCTTGCCCGGAAGGGAGTTTAACTATGGCTACACCTTC. The encoded protein is CASSLPGREFNYGYTF.

The chain recombines TRBV19 with TRBJ2-3, with D possibly being TRBD1 (5 bases). Germline lookup yields CDR1 LNHDA and CDR2 SQIVND (reference sequence). The V end was cut by 8 bases, the J end by 0 bases, with 15 bases between. The CDR3 has 15 amino acids. The CDR3 DNA is TGTGCCAGTGGGGCCCAGGCCCCTAGCACAGATACGCAGTATTTT. Amino acids: CASGAQAPSTDTQYF.

J is TRBJ2-3 and V is TRBV5-1; the D gene is possibly TRBD1 (6 bases). Between the trimmed V and J ends, which lost 3 bases and 3 bases, there was a span of 17 bases. Germline CDR1 SGHRS, CDR2 YFSETQ. This CDR3 is built from 16 residues. The CDR3 coding sequence is TGCGCCAGCAGCTCTGAGTGGACAGCCGGAACAGATACGCAGTATTTT. This sequence encodes CASSSEWTAGTDTQYF.

The V call is TRBV28, the J call TRBJ2-7; no clear D gene. Germline lookup yields CDR1 MDHEN and CDR2 SYDVKM. This CDR3 contains 12 residues. V lost 4 bases, J lost 6 bases, and 10 bases lay in between. The CDR3 reads CASSSIVPEQYF. The DNA for the CDR3 is TGTGCCAGCAGTTCCATCGTCCCCGAGCAGTACTTC. The variable domain in full, with the rest retrieved from reference TRBV28 and TRBJ2-7, is DVKVTQSSRYLVKRTGEKVFLECVQDMDHENMFWYRQDPGLGLRLIYFSYDVKMKEKGDIPEGYSVSREKKERFSLILESASTNQTSMYLCASSSIVPEQYFGPGTRLTVT.

Concerning this clone itself: A read error may account for a junction end that differs from germline. The V gene is TRBV6-5, the J gene TRBJ2-7; 8 positions agree with TRBD2. From germline, CDR1 is MNHEY and CDR2 SVGAGI. The CDR3 extends over 11 amino acids. In nucleotides, the CDR3 is TGTGCCGCCAGCGGGATGGCGGGGGGCCTATTC. Residues: CAASGMAGGLF.